Presented here are 15 T cell receptor beta chains from one specimen sequenced in a study of T cell clones after liver transplantation. Assay used: immunoSEQ multiplex PCR; TCRdb lists only in-frame clones, some missing. The table shows more than 95,000 clones, with 75% to 85% occurring only once. Sample: CD4+ T cells from blood, taken before liver transplant. These receptors were obtained from a human donor who received a liver transplant.

The rearrangement uses TRBV19 and TRBJ2-2, with TRBD2 identical over 9 bases. The CDR3 has 15 amino acids. The V gene's germline CDR1 is LNHDA and CDR2 SQIVND (reference sequence). V gave up 4 bases and J gave up 7 bases; unmatched junction bases: 7. CDR3 region: CASSTIAGAVGELFF. CDR3 DNA: TGTGCCAGTAGTACAATAGCGGGGGCGGTCGGGGAGCTGTTTTTT.

Regarding this clone: An end of the junction does not agree with germline; a read error may underlie this. The J gene is TRBJ1-1, the V gene TRBV15; D uncertain. The CDR3 has 13 residues. Germline values: CDR1 LNHNV, CDR2 YYDKDF (reference sequence). In DNA form, the CDR3 reads TGTGCCACCAGTAGAGAATCGAACACTGAAGCTTTCTTT. Its translation is CATSRESNTEAFF.

The V call is TRBV2, the J call TRBJ2-3; 9 nucleotides line up with TRBD1. Losses at the gene ends were 0 bases for V and 4 bases for J; bases not matched to a gene: 5. This CDR3 spans 16 amino acids. Germline CDR1 and CDR2: SNHLY and FYNNEI. Here the CDR3 DNA reads TGTGCCAGCAGTGAAGCGGGGACAGGGTTCGCAGATACGCAGTATTTT. It yields the protein CASSEAGTGFADTQYF.

DNA for the CDR3: TGTGCCAGCAGTTTACGGCTGGGGAACACTGAAGCTTTCTTT. Its protein is CASSLRLGNTEAFF. The chain links TRBV27 to TRBJ1-1; D is ambiguous. Germline CDR1 reads MNHEY; CDR2 reads SMNVEV (reference sequence). Trimming took 2 bases from V and 1 from J, leaving 8 bases between them. The CDR3 has 14 residues.

V usage is TRBV7-2 and J usage is TRBJ2-2; D might be TRBD1 (6 bases). The CDR3 runs 16 residues. The V gene's germline CDR1 is SGHTA and CDR2 FQGNSA. Between the trimmed V and J ends, which lost 4 bases and 4 bases, there was a span of 16 bases. The CDR3 DNA is TGTGCCAGCAGCTCGAGAACAGGGACCAGCACCGGGGAGCTGTTTTTT. Translating gives CASSSRTGTSTGELFF. Full variable domain (rest looked up from reference TRBV7-2 and TRBJ2-2): GAGVSQSPSNKVTEKGKDVELRCDPISGHTALYWYRQSLGQGLEFLIYFQGNSAPDKSGLPSDRFSAERTGGSVSTLTIQRTQQEDSAVYLCASSSRTGTSTGELFFGEGSRLTVL.

The chain combines TRBV7-9 with TRBJ2-7, with 9 bases fitting TRBD2. Germline V CDR1 and CDR2: SEHNR, FQNEAQ (reference sequence). V dropped 3 bases and J dropped 0; count of bases not matched to a gene: 6. The CDR3 covers 16 residues. CDR3 amino acids: CASSFPSGGSSYEQYF. In DNA form, the CDR3 reads TGTGCCAGCAGCTTCCCGAGCGGGGGGAGCTCCTACGAGCAGTACTTC. Drawing the rest from reference TRBV7-9 and TRBJ2-7, the complete variable domain is DTGVSQNPRHKITKRGQNVTFRCDPISEHNRLYWYRQTLGQGPEFLTYFQNEAQLEKSRLLSDRFSAERPKGSFSTLEIQRTEQGDSAMYLCASSFPSGGSSYEQYFGPGTRLTVT.

V is TRBV9 and J is TRBJ2-3; either TRBD1 or TRBD2 may supply D (5 bases each). V lost 4 bases, J lost 3 bases, and 18 bases lay in between. The germline V gene encodes CDR1 SGDLS and CDR2 YYNGEE. The CDR3 has 16 amino acids. The CDR3 sequence: CASSHSDPRGTDTQYF. The CDR3 DNA reads as TGTGCCAGCAGCCATTCCGACCCGAGGGGTACAGATACGCAGTATTTT.

This clone was observed a few times. This rearrangement joins TRBV5-6 to TRBJ1-4; no firm D call. This CDR3 is built from 16 residues. V was cut by 2 bases and J by 0 bases, with 11 bases left in between. CDR1 and CDR2 from the germline V gene are SGHDT and YYEEEE. CDR3 amino acids: CASSFLGAATNEKLFF. CDR3 sequence (DNA): TGTGCCAGCAGCTTCCTGGGAGCCGCAACTAATGAAAAACTGTTTTTT.

The genes are TRBV19 and TRBJ2-7, with D unresolved. V was trimmed by 3 bases and J by 3 bases, leaving 6 bases between them. The CDR3 runs 12 residues. CDR1 is LNHDA, CDR2 SQIVND, per germline (reference sequence). CDR3 loop: CASSMLGYEQYF. The CDR3 DNA is TGTGCCAGTAGTATGCTCGGCTACGAGCAGTACTTC.

The chain carries TRBV19 and TRBJ1-1; possible D gene TRBD1, 6 bases. Germline-derived CDR1 and CDR2 are LNHDA and SQIVND (reference sequence). Trimming cost V 4 bases and J 1 base, with 10 bases left between them. The CDR3 covers 14 residues. The DNA for the CDR3 is TGTGCCAGTAGTAGCACAGGGAAGAACACTGAAGCTTTCTTT. This codes for CASSSTGKNTEAFF.

This chain joins TRBV28 and TRBJ2-7; possible D gene TRBD1, 6 bases. V was trimmed by 4 bases and J by 0 bases, leaving 13 bases between them. Germline loops: CDR1 MDHEN, CDR2 SYDVKM. CDR3 length equals 15 residues. CDR3 region: CASSSQGMASYEQYF. The CDR3 DNA reads as TGTGCCAGCAGTTCCCAGGGGATGGCCTCCTACGAGCAGTACTTC.

V usage is TRBV19 and J usage is TRBJ1-1; perhaps TRBD1 as D (5 bases). The CDR3 is 15 amino acids. The V end lost 3 bases, the J end lost 1 base, and 12 bases lay between the germline ends. CDR1 LNHDA and CDR2 SQIVND come from the germline V gene (reference sequence). The CDR3 region has the DNA TGTGCCAGTAGTATTTTGACAGCGTCGAACACTGAAGCTTTCTTT. Protein: CASSILTASNTEAFF.

The chain couples TRBV5-1 to TRBJ2-7, with TRBD1 matching over 10 bases. Germline values: CDR1 SGHRS, CDR2 YFSETQ. V lost 0 bases to trimming and J lost 7 bases; unmatched junction nucleotides: 7. The CDR3 is 15 amino acids. The CDR3 DNA reads TGCGCCAGCAGCTTGGGACAGGGGGCTCTACGAGAGCAGTACTTC. It is translated as CASSLGQGALREQYF.

V and J are TRBV25-1 and TRBJ1-1; the D gene is possibly TRBD1 (6 bases). This CDR3 is built from 14 residues. Looked up from germline, CDR1 is MGHDK and CDR2 is SYGVNS. V lost 10 bases and J 0 bases, leaving 15 bases between the germline ends. The CDR3 reads CAIGTGPLNTEAFF. The CDR3 DNA is TGTGCCATCGGAACAGGGCCGTTGAACACTGAAGCTTTCTTT. The full variable domain, its missing parts supplied by reference TRBV25-1 and TRBJ1-1, is EADIYQTPRYLVIGTGKKITLECSQTMGHDKMYWYQQDPGMELHLIHYSYGVNSTEKGDLSSESTVSRIRTEHFPLTLESARPSHTSQYLCAIGTGPLNTEAFFGQGTRLTVV.

This clone is a singleton in its sample. This sequence joins TRBV27 and TRBJ1-1; the match to TRBD1 covers 9 bases. The V segment lost 10 bases and the J segment 6 bases; nucleotides outside the gene matches: 18. Germline CDR1 MNHEY, CDR2 SMNVEV (reference sequence). CDR3 length: 16 amino acids. The DNA of the CDR3 is TGTGCCACCAAACCGGGACAGGGAGTCCCGGTCCCTGAAGCTTTCTTT. Translated, it gives CATKPGQGVPVPEAFF.